This T cell receptor (beta chain) was recorded in a study of blood T cell repertoires in COVID-19. CDR1 and CDR2 (germline): SGHDT, YYEEEE. The CDR3 is made up of 16 amino acids. The V end lost 4 bases, the J end lost 1 base, and 17 bases lay between the germline ends. Clones were read by immunoSEQ multiplex PCR, and TCRdb kept only the in-frame ones, dropping some. The sample records about 44,000 clones, about 81% being singletons. This sequence joins TRBV5-6 and TRBJ1-1; D gene ambiguous. This TCR came from a human donor in a cohort sampled during active COVID-19. The sequenced sample was peripheral blood. The CDR3 spells CASSLRWSNWNTEAFF. The CDR3 DNA is TGTGCCAGCAGCCTAAGATGGAGTAACTGGAACACTGAAGCTTTCTTT.